This T cell receptor (beta chain) was found in a study of blood T cell repertoires in COVID-19. Study overall: The study drew acute and convalescent COVID-19 samples from the United States, Italy and Spain. T cells, B-cell-depleted T cells, or PBMCs supplied cDNA or gDNA.

In the authors' workflow: The authors estimated nucleated cell counts from reference gene primer amplification. Some clones are missing from TCRdb's copy, which holds only in-frame ones; the method was immunoSEQ multiplex PCR. Clone size and V and J calls were adopted from that table, with D and trimming inferred from the DNA. Of approximately 160,000 clones listed, roughly 84% are singletons. Germline-derived CDR1 and CDR2 are WNHNN and SYGVQD (reference sequence). V gave up 2 bases and J gave up 5 bases; unmatched junction bases: 7. The CDR3 loop spans 16 amino acids. Sequencing was done on a sample of peripheral blood. This receptor was identified in a woman aged 80 or older with active or convalescent COVID-19. The chain couples TRBV10-1 to TRBJ2-5; 11 nucleotides match TRBD2. CDR3 in amino acids: CASSEGLAGGWETQYF. CDR3 coding DNA: TGCGCCAGCAGTGAGGGCCTAGCGGGAGGATGGGAGACCCAGTACTTC.